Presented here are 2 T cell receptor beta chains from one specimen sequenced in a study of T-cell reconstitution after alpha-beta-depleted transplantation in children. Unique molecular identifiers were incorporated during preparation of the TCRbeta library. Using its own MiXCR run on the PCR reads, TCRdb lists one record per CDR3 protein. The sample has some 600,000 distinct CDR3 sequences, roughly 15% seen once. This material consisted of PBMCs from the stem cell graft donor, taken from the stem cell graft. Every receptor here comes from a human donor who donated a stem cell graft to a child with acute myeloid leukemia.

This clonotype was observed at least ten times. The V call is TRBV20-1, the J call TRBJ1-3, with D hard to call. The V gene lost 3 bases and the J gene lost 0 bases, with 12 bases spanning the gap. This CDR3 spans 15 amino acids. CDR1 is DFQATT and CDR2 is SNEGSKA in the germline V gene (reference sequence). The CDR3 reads CSASGPRSSGNTIYF. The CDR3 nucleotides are TGCAGTGCTAGCGGACCACGAAGCTCTGGAAACACCATATATTTT.

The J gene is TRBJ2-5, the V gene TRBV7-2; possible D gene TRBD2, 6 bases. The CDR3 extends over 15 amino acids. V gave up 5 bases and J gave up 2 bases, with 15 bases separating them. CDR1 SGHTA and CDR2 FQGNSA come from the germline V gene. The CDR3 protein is CASSLNRRVQETQYF. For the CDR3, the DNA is TGTGCCAGCAGCCTTAACCGGAGGGTTCAAGAGACCCAGTACTTC.